This TCR beta chain came from a study of OX40 agonist ivuxolimab in advanced cancers. Study details: Patients achieving partial responses numbered three: one hepatocellular carcinoma case and two cutaneous melanoma cases.

In regard to this clone: Its target is unknown.

Autoimmune disease history or systemic immunosuppression meant exclusion. CDR1 is MNHNS and CDR2 is SASEGT in the germline V gene. The CDR3 is 14 residues long. Trimming stripped 6 bases from V and 1 base from J, with 10 bases between. General study results and limits: Expanded clones belonging to CD8+ T cells outnumbered, on average, those of CD4+.

Sequencing used immunoSEQ multiplex PCR; TCRdb keeps in-frame clones, though not all of them. There are 100,000 to 110,000 clones in the sample; approximately 89% occur only once, and under 0.65% lies in the top ten. The receptor comes from an adult with an advanced solid tumor such as melanoma, head and neck, liver or kidney cancer. The chain uses TRBV6-1 and TRBJ1-3; D gene ambiguous. The sequencing used CD4+ or CD8+ T cells sorted from blood, collected in a trial of the OX40 agonist ivuxolimab. CDR3 DNA sequence: TGTGCCAGCAGCCGATCGCCTTCTGGAAACACCATATATTTT. Residues: CASSRSPSGNTIYF.